These 32 T cell receptor beta chains were sequenced from one sample in a study of control samples from healthy donors and cancer patients. Generated by immunoSEQ multiplex PCR, the TCRdb table keeps only in-frame clones and is missing some. Among roughly 12,000 clones listed, around 94% were seen once. Sequencing was done on a sample of PBMCs. These receptors were taken from a man aged 65 to 85 with head and neck cancer.

The chain employs TRBV19 and TRBJ1-3, with D uncertain. The length of the CDR3 is 15 residues. Germline CDR1 reads LNHDA; CDR2 reads SQIVND (reference sequence). Trimming shortened V by 7 bases and J by 0 bases, and 13 bases separated the two germline ends. The CDR3 spells CASIRTDLSGNTIYF. The CDR3 region has the DNA TGTGCCAGTATCAGGACCGACCTCTCTGGAAACACCATATATTTT. The variable domain in full, with the rest retrieved from reference TRBV19 and TRBJ1-3, is DGGITQSPKYLFRKEGQNVTLSCEQNLNHDAMYWYRQDPGQGLRLIYYSQIVNDFQKGDIAEGYSVSREKKESFPLTVTSAQKNPTAFYLCASIRTDLSGNTIYFGEGSWLTVV.

The J gene is TRBJ1-1, the V gene TRBV5-6; D perhaps matches TRBD1 (6 bases). The CDR3 length is 17 residues. Trimming took off 6 bases at V and 0 bases at J, with 21 bases between the two ends. Germline CDR1 reads SGHDT; CDR2 reads YYEEEE. DNA of the CDR3: TGTGCCAGCACCGAAGGTAGAGGGGGAGGGATGAACACTGAAGCTTTCTTT. It codes for CASTEGRGGGMNTEAFF. Using reference TRBV5-6 and TRBJ1-1 for the parts outside the CDR3, the full variable domain is DAGVTQSPTHLIKTRGQQVTLRCSPKSGHDTVSWYQQALGQGPQFIFQYYEEEERQRGNFPDRFSGHQFPNYSSELNVNALLLGDSALYLCASTEGRGGGMNTEAFFGQGTRLTVV.

CDR3 in amino acids: CASNPTGITGLEQYF. CDR3 in DNA: TGTGCCAGTAACCCAACCGGGATCACGGGCCTCGAGCAGTACTTC. The chain carries TRBV19 and TRBJ2-7; possible D gene TRBD2, 5 bases. V lost 7 bases, J lost 6 bases, and 22 bases lay in between. This CDR3 has 15 amino acids. Per germline, CDR1 LNHDA and CDR2 SQIVND (reference sequence).

The chain uses TRBV3-1 (or the pseudogene TRBV3-2) and TRBJ2-1; 7 nucleotides line up with TRBD2. The CDR3 contains 14 residues. CDR1 is LGHDT, CDR2 YNNKEL, per germline (reference sequence). J gave up 2 bases and V 4 bases, and 2 bases lay outside the gene matches. CDR3 sequence (DNA): TGTGCCAGCAGCCCGGGGGGTCCCTACAATGAGCAGTTCTTC. Protein: CASSPGGPYNEQFF.

The chain joins TRBV28 to TRBJ2-7; possibly TRBD2 for D (5 bases). Per the germline V gene, CDR1 is MDHEN and CDR2 is SYDVKM. CDR3 length equals 13 residues. Trimming shortened V by 7 bases and J by 1 base, and 11 bases separated the two germline ends. CDR3 in DNA: TGTGCCAGCATCCCCGGGAAATCCTACGAGCAGTACTTC. Protein product: CASIPGKSYEQYF. The variable domain in full, completed from reference TRBV28 and TRBJ2-7, reads DVKVTQSSRYLVKRTGEKVFLECVQDMDHENMFWYRQDPGLGLRLIYFSYDVKMKEKGDIPEGYSVSREKKERFSLILESASTNQTSMYLCASIPGKSYEQYFGPGTRLTVT.

This clone has a single count. V gene TRBV27 combines with J gene TRBJ2-5, with unresolved D. The germline gives CDR1 MNHEY, CDR2 SMNVEV (reference sequence). The V end lost 5 bases, the J end lost 3 bases, and 10 bases lay between the germline ends. This CDR3 comprises 13 residues. For the CDR3, the DNA is TGTGCCAGCAGTCGCGCTATGAAAGAGACCCAGTACTTC. This translates into CASSRAMKETQYF.

The chain uses TRBV28 and TRBJ2-7, with TRBD2 matching over 8 bases. The CDR3 contains 15 residues. Germline values: CDR1 MDHEN, CDR2 SYDVKM. J was trimmed by 2 bases and V by 1 base; bases with no gene match: 4. CDR3 coding DNA: TGTGCCAGCAGTTTATACCGGACTAGCACCTACGAGCAGTACTTC. Amino acid sequence: CASSLYRTSTYEQYF.

This clone occurred once. The rearrangement uses TRBV10-3 and TRBJ2-7, with TRBD1 matching over 8 bases. Germline CDR1 ENHRY, CDR2 SYGVKD. The CDR3 runs 12 residues. The V and J ends lost 4 bases and 4 bases, in that order; junction bases with no gene match: 0. The CDR3 sequence is CAISGQGYEQYF. DNA of the CDR3: TGTGCCATCAGTGGACAGGGGTACGAGCAGTACTTC.

The chain links TRBV29-1 to TRBJ2-7; 7 positions match TRBD1. J lost 2 bases, V lost 4 bases, and 11 bases had no gene match. The germline gives CDR1 SQVTM, CDR2 ANQGSEA. The length of the CDR3 is 15 residues. CDR3 in DNA: TGCAGCGTTGTGGGAAAAGGGGGCGCAACCTACGAGCAGTACTTC. The encoded protein is CSVVGKGGATYEQYF.

The CDR3 protein is CASSVGPTSGRGGEQFF. CDR3 sequence (DNA): TGTGCCAGCAGCGTGGGGCCGACTAGCGGGAGGGGTGGTGAGCAGTTCTTC. This rearrangement joins TRBV9 to TRBJ2-1; 14 bases map to TRBD2. CDR1 and CDR2 (germline): SGDLS, YYNGEE. V gave up 2 bases and J gave up 9 bases; unmatched junction bases: 10. The CDR3 runs to 17 residues. Together with reference TRBV9 and TRBJ2-1, the CDR3 gives the full variable domain: DSGVTQTPKHLITATGQRVTLRCSPRSGDLSVYWYQQSLDQGLQFLIQYYNGEERAKGNILERFSAQQFPDLHSELNLSSLELGDSALYFCASSVGPTSGRGGEQFFGPGTRLTVL.

The chain is built from TRBV7-3 and TRBJ2-3; TRBD2 aligns across 7 bases. Germline V gene sequence: CDR1 SGHTA, CDR2 FQGTGA. V lost 5 bases, J lost 0 bases, and 8 bases stayed unmatched. CDR3 length: 16 residues. The CDR3 protein is CASSDQGLPSTDTQYF. The DNA of the CDR3 is TGTGCCAGCAGCGACCAGGGACTACCTAGCACAGATACGCAGTATTTT.

The chain combines TRBV19 with TRBJ2-1, with TRBD1 as a possible D gene (5 bases). Germline lookup yields CDR1 LNHDA and CDR2 SQIVND (reference sequence). V lost 3 bases, J lost 7 bases, and 7 bases lay in between. This CDR3 spans 12 amino acids. As DNA, the CDR3 is TGTGCCAGTAGTATCCAGGGTAATGAGCAGTTCTTC. It yields the protein CASSIQGNEQFF.

This chain joins TRBV6-5 and TRBJ2-2; TRBD1 matches 7 bases. CDR1 is MNHEY and CDR2 is SVGAGI in the germline V gene. With 6 bases clipped from V and 16 bases from J, the junction kept 14 bases outside the gene matches. There are 13 residues in the CDR3. CDR3 sequence (DNA): TGTGCCAGCAGCTCTGAGACAGGGTATAACGCGTTTTTT. Translating it yields CASSSETGYNAFF.

V and J are TRBV7-9 and TRBJ1-2; D gene uncertain. CDR3 length equals 12 residues. Germline V gene lookup returns CDR1 SEHNR and CDR2 FQNEAQ (reference sequence). Deletions cut 1 base from V and 3 bases from J, with 3 bases between. The CDR3 bases are TGTGCCAGCAGCTTAGGTGACTATGGCTACACCTTC. Translated, it gives CASSLGDYGYTF.

This clone showed up just once. The chain joins TRBV7-9 to TRBJ1-4; D gene uncertain. Germline values: CDR1 SEHNR, CDR2 FQNEAQ (reference sequence). Deletions cut 3 bases from V and 0 bases from J, with 5 bases between. This CDR3 region has 14 residues. CDR3: CASSFRATNEKLFF. The CDR3 bases are TGTGCCAGCAGCTTCCGGGCAACTAATGAAAAACTGTTTTTT.

The chain couples TRBV7-3 to TRBJ1-3; 8 nucleotides agree with TRBD1. Per germline, CDR1 SGHTA and CDR2 FQGTGA. Germline trimming cut 3 bases from V and 2 bases from J; bases unmatched to any gene: 6. The CDR3 has 16 residues. CDR3 amino acids: CASSFGPQGAGNTIYF. For the CDR3, the DNA is TGTGCCAGCAGCTTCGGCCCACAGGGGGCTGGAAACACCATATATTTT. Full variable domain (rest looked up from reference TRBV7-3 and TRBJ1-3): GAGVSQTPSNKVTEKGKYVELRCDPISGHTALYWYRQSLGQGPEFLIYFQGTGAADDSGLPNDRFFAVRPEGSVSTLKIQRTERGDSAVYLCASSFGPQGAGNTIYFGEGSWLTVV.

The chain links TRBV2 to TRBJ2-1; TRBD2 might be the D (6 bases). Germline CDR1 and CDR2: SNHLY and FYNNEI. Between the trimmed V and J ends, which lost 9 bases and 5 bases, there was a span of 20 bases. This CDR3 is built from 15 residues. The CDR3 nucleotides read TGTGCCAGTAAGAGGGGCTTAGCGGACGACAATGAGCAGTTCTTC. This encodes CASKRGLADDNEQFF. The whole variable domain, filled in from reference TRBV2 and TRBJ2-1, reads EPEVTQTPSHQVTQMGQEVILRCVPISNHLYFYWYRQILGQKVEFLVSFYNNEISEKSEIFDDQFSVERPDGSNFTLKIRSTKLEDSAMYFCASKRGLADDNEQFFGPGTRLTVL.

A single count supports this clone. The rearrangement links TRBV2 to TRBJ1-1; TRBD1 is a possible D gene (5 bases). This CDR3 contains 14 residues. Trimming shortened V by 4 bases and J by 5 bases, and 14 bases separated the two germline ends. CDR1 is SNHLY, CDR2 FYNNEI, per germline. In DNA form, the CDR3 reads TGTGCCAGCAGTGTAAGCAGGGCGGTTACTGAAGCTTTCTTT. Translating it yields CASSVSRAVTEAFF. Complete variable domain (other parts from reference TRBV2 and TRBJ1-1): EPEVTQTPSHQVTQMGQEVILRCVPISNHLYFYWYRQILGQKVEFLVSFYNNEISEKSEIFDDQFSVERPDGSNFTLKIRSTKLEDSAMYFCASSVSRAVTEAFFGQGTRLTVV.

The V and J genes are TRBV30 and TRBJ1-5; no definite D call. This CDR3 contains 13 residues. From germline, CDR1 is GTSNPN and CDR2 SVGIG (reference sequence). The V and J ends lost 2 bases and 2 bases respectively, with 7 bases between them. The CDR3 DNA reads TGTGCCTGGAGTTCAGCAGGCAATCAGCCCCAGCATTTT. Encoded protein: CAWSSAGNQPQHF.

The chain carries TRBV6-5 and TRBJ1-1; 7 nucleotides match TRBD1. Losses at the gene ends were 2 bases for V and 0 bases for J; bases not matched to a gene: 3. The germline CDR1 and CDR2 sequences are MNHEY and SVGAGI. The CDR3 totals 15 residues. The CDR3 nucleotides read TGTGCCAGCAGTTACGCCGGGACAGTGAACACTGAAGCTTTCTTT. It codes for CASSYAGTVNTEAFF.

The count of this clone is one. In nucleotides, the CDR3 is TGCGCCAGCAGCAGGACAGGGGGCGAAAGGACTGAAGCTTTCTTT. Translation gives CASSRTGGERTEAFF. The genes are TRBV5-1 and TRBJ1-1, with TRBD1 matching 11 bases. With V trimmed by 4 bases and J by 5 bases, 7 bases remained unmatched. Germline loops: CDR1 SGHRS, CDR2 YFSETQ. The CDR3 consists of 15 residues.

The rearrangement joins TRBV2 to TRBJ2-1, with TRBD1 matching 12 bases. After removal of 4 bases from V and 6 bases from J, the junction contained 4 bases not matched to a gene. CDR1 is SNHLY and CDR2 is FYNNEI in the germline V gene. This CDR3 spans 15 amino acids. As DNA, the CDR3 is TGTGCCAGCAGTGGGGGACAGGGGGCGGTCAATGAGCAGTTCTTC. Its protein is CASSGGQGAVNEQFF.

The chain joins TRBV5-1 to TRBJ2-5; D might be TRBD1 (5 bases). Deletions cut 0 bases from V and 4 bases from J, with 13 bases between. The CDR3 length is 15 residues. In germline, CDR1 is SGHRS, CDR2 YFSETQ. The CDR3 protein is CASSLGAREGETQYF. The CDR3 nucleotides read TGCGCCAGCAGCTTGGGTGCCAGGGAAGGAGAGACCCAGTACTTC. Supplemented by reference TRBV5-1 and TRBJ2-5, the full variable domain reads KAGVTQTPRYLIKTRGQQVTLSCSPISGHRSVSWYQQTPGQGLQFLFEYFSETQRNKGNFPGRFSGRQFSNSRSEMNVSTLELGDSALYLCASSLGAREGETQYFGPGTRLLVL.

The V and J genes are TRBV5-1 and TRBJ1-2, with TRBD1 matching 7 bases. The CDR3 totals 16 residues. Germline assignment: CDR1 SGHRS and CDR2 YFSETQ. V gave up 0 bases and J gave up 4 bases; unmatched junction bases: 9. The CDR3 is CASSLAGQGESYGYTF. In DNA, the CDR3 is TGCGCCAGCAGCTTGGCCGGGCAGGGGGAAAGCTATGGCTACACCTTC.

The chain has TRBV7-3 and TRBJ2-3; 7 nucleotides agree with TRBD1. CDR3 length equals 16 residues. Per germline, CDR1 SGHTA and CDR2 FQGTGA. After removal of 2 bases from V and 2 bases from J, the junction contained 7 bases not matched to a gene. The CDR3: CASSLSSGQSTDTQYF. CDR3 bases: TGTGCCAGCAGCTTATCCTCGGGACAGTCCACAGATACGCAGTATTTT.

This chain joins TRBV3-1 (or the pseudogene TRBV3-2) and TRBJ2-3; 7 bases line up with TRBD1. Germline lookup yields CDR1 LGHDT and CDR2 YNNKEL (reference sequence). This CDR3 has 17 residues. V was clipped by 5 bases and J by 4 bases; unmatched bases: 15. The CDR3 here is CASSEAVFQGVADTQYF. The CDR3, as DNA: TGTGCCAGCAGCGAAGCGGTGTTTCAGGGGGTGGCAGATACGCAGTATTTT.

This clone was recorded once. The chain employs TRBV27 and TRBJ1-6, with TRBD1 matching over 9 bases. The CDR3 runs 16 residues. The trim removed 5 bases at V and 9 bases at J, leaving 11 bases unmatched. Germline CDR1 reads MNHEY; CDR2 reads SMNVEV (reference sequence). For the CDR3, the DNA is TGTGCCAGCAGTGCCCGGGACAGGGTTTGGGGTTCACCCCTCCACTTT. It codes for CASSARDRVWGSPLHF.

V gene TRBV10-3 combines with J gene TRBJ2-5; perhaps TRBD2 as D (6 bases). The V end was cut by 0 bases, the J end by 5 bases, with 13 bases between. This CDR3 region has 15 residues. Per germline, CDR1 ENHRY and CDR2 SYGVKD. CDR3 amino acids: CAISESPGTAETQYF. In DNA, the CDR3 is TGTGCCATCAGTGAGTCCCCCGGGACTGCTGAGACCCAGTACTTC.

The V and J genes are TRBV6-5 and TRBJ1-6; tentatively, D is TRBD1 (5 bases). Germline values: CDR1 MNHEY, CDR2 SVGAGI. Trimming cost V 9 bases and J 5 bases, with 11 bases left between them. The CDR3 spans 13 residues. In DNA form, the CDR3 reads TGTGCCAGGGAGGTGGGGGATAATTCACCCCTCCACTTT. Residues: CAREVGDNSPLHF.

This sequence joins TRBV4-1 and TRBJ2-3, with 12 positions matching TRBD2. The V and J ends lost 1 base and 4 bases, in that order; junction bases with no gene match: 18. The CDR3 has 21 residues. Germline CDR1 MGHRA, CDR2 YSYEKL. The CDR3 loop is CASSQVWFRSSGGGGPDTQYF. As DNA, the CDR3 is TGCGCCAGCAGCCAAGTATGGTTTCGGTCTAGCGGGGGGGGTGGTCCAGATACGCAGTATTTT.

This chain links TRBV2 with TRBJ2-7, with a possible D match to TRBD2 (6 bases). The V end lost 8 bases, the J end lost 5 bases, and 16 bases lay between the germline ends. The germline V gene has CDR1 SNHLY and CDR2 FYNNEI. This CDR3 comprises 13 residues. CDR3 nucleotides: TGTGCCAGCCTACCGGACTACTGGGACGAGCAGTACTTC. The encoded protein is CASLPDYWDEQYF.

In nucleotides, the CDR3 is TGTGCCAGCGGTAGGAGCACCGGGGAGCTGTTTTTT. The encoded protein is CASGRSTGELFF. This chain connects TRBV7-9 to TRBJ2-2; D remains unclear. Trimming took 8 bases from V and 4 from J, leaving 8 bases between them. The CDR3 is made up of 12 amino acids. CDR1 is SEHNR and CDR2 is FQNEAQ in the germline V gene (reference sequence).